The clone carrying this TCR beta chain was recorded a few times. Its target is not known. Through template switching, a universal primer site was introduced, and the cDNA contained unique molecular identifiers. TCRdb itself ran the 5' RACE reads through MiXCR, one entry per CDR3 protein. The data contain 1.5 million to 2 million distinct CDR3 sequences, 25% to 35% of them singletons. Healthy Caucasians alone served as donors. V gave up 5 bases and J gave up 4 bases; unmatched junction bases: 12. The CDR3 totals 18 residues. Per germline, CDR1 DFQATT and CDR2 SNEGSKA (reference sequence). This sample was included in a study of identical twins. Findings of the study overall: Partial confounding of zero-insertion analyses by invariant MAIT and iNKT cells was possible.

V gene TRBV20-1 combines with J gene TRBJ1-6, with 12 bases fitting TRBD1. Sequencing was done on a sample of cord blood. The sequence was obtained from a newborn girl in good health. CDR3 loop: CSAGGGQGALSYNSPLHF. In DNA, the CDR3 is TGCAGTGCTGGGGGGGGACAGGGGGCGTTATCGTATAATTCACCCCTCCACTTT.